What follows are 10 T cell receptor beta chains derived from one specimen sequenced in a study of breast tumors, draining lymph nodes, adjacent tissues. TCRdb reprocessed the multiplex PCR reads via MiXCR and lists one record per CDR3 protein. Of about 22,000 distinct CDR3 sequences in the sample, roughly 58% were seen once. The sample consisted of breast tumor tissue. The source is a female donor with breast cancer. Some clones in this sample may be carry-over from other donors' samples.

The V call is TRBV15, the J call TRBJ2-6; 7 nucleotides align to TRBD2. Germline trimming cut 0 bases from V and 3 bases from J; bases unmatched to any gene: 8. The CDR3 covers 18 residues. CDR1 is LNHNV, CDR2 YYDKDF, per germline (reference sequence). CDR3 in amino acids: CATSRDRPGGGGANVLTF. The CDR3, as DNA: TGTGCCACCAGCAGAGATCGACCGGGGGGTGGTGGGGCCAACGTCCTGACTTTC.

This sequence joins TRBV15 and TRBJ2-6, with a tentative D call TRBD1 (5 bases). V gave up 0 bases and J gave up 1 base, with 7 bases separating them. The CDR3 has 16 amino acids. CDR1 and CDR2 from the germline V gene are LNHNV and YYDKDF (reference sequence). In DNA form, the CDR3 reads TGTGCCACCAGCAGAGACTCAGGGTCTGGGGCCAACGTCCTGACTTTC. Amino acid sequence: CATSRDSGSGANVLTF.

This rearrangement joins TRBV7-3 to TRBJ1-2; D is ambiguous. The CDR3 is 11 amino acids. Germline V CDR1 and CDR2: SGHTA, FQGTGA. V was trimmed by 3 bases and J by 4 bases, leaving 3 bases between them. Here the CDR3 reads CASSLSYGYTF. The CDR3 coding sequence is TGTGCCAGCAGCTTGAGCTATGGCTACACCTTC.

This sequence joins TRBV5-5 and TRBJ2-7; 7 bases are shared with TRBD2. Trimming took 5 bases from V and 6 from J; bases not matched to a gene: 14. The CDR3 is 15 amino acids. Germline values: CDR1 SGHKS, CDR2 YYEKEE (reference sequence). As DNA, the CDR3 is TGTGCCAGCAGTCCGGAGACACGCGGGAGATCCGAGCAGTACTTC. The encoded protein is CASSPETRGRSEQYF.

This clonotype was picked up one time. The rearrangement links TRBV7-9 to TRBJ2-1, with D uncertain. The germline CDR1 and CDR2 sequences are SEHNR and FQNEAQ (reference sequence). CDR3 length: 11 amino acids. The ends were cut back, 2 bases at V and 8 bases at J, with 4 bases in the middle. This chain's CDR3 is CASSLMDEQFF. DNA for the CDR3: TGTGCCAGCAGCTTAATGGATGAGCAGTTCTTC.

V gene TRBV5-4 combines with J gene TRBJ2-1, with 7 bases aligning to TRBD1. The V segment lost 4 bases and the J segment 0 bases; nucleotides outside the gene matches: 7. From germline, CDR1 is SGHNT and CDR2 YYREEE (reference sequence). The CDR3 totals 16 residues. CDR3 amino acids: CASSRGQLSSYNEQFF. The CDR3 coding sequence is TGTGCCAGCAGCCGGGGACAGCTGAGCTCCTACAATGAGCAGTTCTTC.

The chain recombines TRBV9 with TRBJ2-1; D call uncertain. Per germline, CDR1 SGDLS and CDR2 YYNGEE. V lost 0 bases and J lost 3, with 7 bases in between. The length of the CDR3 is 14 residues. CDR3 nucleotide sequence: TGTGCCAGCAGCGTAGGGGCAGACTACAATGAGCAGTTCTTC. Its translation is CASSVGADYNEQFF.

The chain combines TRBV12-3 or TRBV12-4 with TRBJ1-5, with 8 positions matching TRBD1. V gave up 6 bases and J gave up 7 bases; unmatched junction bases: 8. The CDR3 sequence is 14 residues long. CDR3 loop: CASSRSQGEQPQHF. The CDR3 DNA reads as TGTGCCAGCAGCAGATCACAGGGGGAGCAGCCCCAGCATTTT.

The V and J genes are TRBV20-1 and TRBJ1-6; D may be TRBD1 (5 bases). The V gene lost 0 bases and the J gene lost 6 bases, with 18 bases spanning the gap. The CDR3 spans 17 residues. Germline loops: CDR1 DFQATT, CDR2 SNEGSKA (reference sequence). This chain's CDR3 is CSARDGGSETINSPLHF. The CDR3 bases are TGCAGTGCTAGAGATGGGGGGTCCGAAACGATTAATTCACCCCTCCACTTT.

The V and J genes are TRBV4-1 and TRBJ2-7, with 12 positions matching TRBD2. J gave up 3 bases and V 4 bases, and 13 bases lay outside the gene matches. Germline V gene lookup returns CDR1 MGHRA and CDR2 YSYEKL. The length of the CDR3 is 18 residues. The CDR3 sequence: CASSPRASGRAPSYEQYF. Here the CDR3 DNA reads TGCGCCAGCAGCCCAAGGGCTAGCGGGAGGGCCCCAAGCTACGAGCAGTACTTC.